These 5 T cell receptor beta chains came from one sample sequenced in a study of OX40 agonist ivuxolimab in advanced cancers. Profiled with immunoSEQ multiplex PCR; TCRdb holds only in-frame clones, not every one. The table includes some 140,000 clones, about nine tenths detected once. This specimen consisted of CD4+ or CD8+ T cells sorted from blood, obtained in a trial of the OX40 agonist ivuxolimab. These receptors originate from an adult with an advanced solid tumor such as melanoma, head and neck, liver or kidney cancer.

V is TRBV6-5 and J is TRBJ2-5; D tentatively fits TRBD1 or TRBD2 (5 bases each). The CDR3 has 13 amino acids. Looked up from germline, CDR1 is MNHEY and CDR2 is SVGAGI. The ends were cut back, 6 bases at V and 5 bases at J, with 13 bases in the middle. The CDR3 DNA reads as TGTGCCAGCAGGACCGGGACGAGGGAGACCCAGTACTTC. Encoded protein: CASRTGTRETQYF.

The CDR3 loop is CASSDSWLAGNTGELFF. As DNA, the CDR3 is TGTGCCAGCAGTGACTCATGGCTAGCCGGGAACACCGGGGAGCTGTTTTTT. The chain combines TRBV6-4 with TRBJ2-2, with D perhaps TRBD2 (5 bases). V shed 0 bases and J shed 1 base, with 12 bases lying between them. The CDR3 consists of 17 residues. CDR1 and CDR2 from the germline V gene are MRHNA and SNTAGT.

The CDR3 DNA reads TGTGCCAGCAGTTATGCTAGCGGGAGTGGGACCTACGAGCAGTACTTC. Translated, it gives CASSYASGSGTYEQYF. V is TRBV6-5 and J is TRBJ2-7, with 10 bases fitting TRBD2. With V trimmed by 3 bases and J by 2 bases, 7 bases remained unmatched. This CDR3 region has 16 residues. Germline loops: CDR1 MNHEY, CDR2 SVGAGI.

The rearrangement joins TRBV7-6 to TRBJ1-3; no firm D call. V was cut by 0 bases and J by 2 bases, with 8 bases left in between. Germline V gives CDR1 SGHVS, CDR2 FNYEAQ. The CDR3 has 15 residues. The CDR3 nucleotides read TGTGCCAGCAGCTTAGCGCCGGCAGCTGGAAACACCATATATTTT. Translated: CASSLAPAAGNTIYF.

This clone was found a few times. The chain has TRBV6-1 and TRBJ1-2; 11 nucleotides match TRBD1. CDR1 is MNHNS and CDR2 is SASEGT in the germline V gene. Unmatched junction bases numbered 6, after V lost 5 bases and J lost 7 bases. The CDR3 totals 14 residues. The CDR3 coding sequence is TGTGCCAGCAGTACCGGACAGGGGGCAGGTGGCTACACCTTC. This translates into CASSTGQGAGGYTF.